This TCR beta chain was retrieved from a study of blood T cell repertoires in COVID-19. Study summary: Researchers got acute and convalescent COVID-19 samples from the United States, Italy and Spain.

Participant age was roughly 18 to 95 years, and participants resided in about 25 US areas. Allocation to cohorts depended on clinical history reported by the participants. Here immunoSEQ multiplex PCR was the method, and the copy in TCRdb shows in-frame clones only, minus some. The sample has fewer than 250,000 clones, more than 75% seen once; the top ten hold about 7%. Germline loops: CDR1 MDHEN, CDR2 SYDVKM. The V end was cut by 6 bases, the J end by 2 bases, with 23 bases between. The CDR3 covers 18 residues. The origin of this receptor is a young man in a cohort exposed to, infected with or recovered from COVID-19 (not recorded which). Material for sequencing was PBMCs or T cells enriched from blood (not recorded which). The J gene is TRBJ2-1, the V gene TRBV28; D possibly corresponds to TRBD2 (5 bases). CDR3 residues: CASRGLGARSGTYNEQFF. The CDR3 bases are TGTGCCAGCAGAGGGTTGGGTGCCCGCAGCGGTACCTACAATGAGCAGTTCTTC.